This T cell receptor (beta chain) was recovered during a study of cytomegalovirus exposure and HLA in healthy donors. Both 60 Vbeta primers and 13 Jbeta primers went into the PCR. Authors' analysis steps: A follow-up analysis tallied 65 million to 80 million unique TCR beta chains, roughly 11 million shared. The method was immunoSEQ multiplex PCR; TCRdb's version includes in-frame clones alone and lacks a portion of them. That table is the source of V, J and clone size, and D and trimming were worked out from the DNA. The sample has approximately 130,000 clones, over 65% seen once. Though nominally healthy at sampling, donors likely had unrecorded immune exposures. Study findings and constraints: From TCR beta sequences, most subjects' HLA-A and HLA-B alleles were reportedly predicted accurately. Three of the chains that were CMV-associated were confirmed in vitro to be specific for CMV antigens.

V shed 6 bases and J shed 0 bases, with 14 bases lying between them. Germline lookup yields CDR1 SNHLY and CDR2 FYNNEI. The CDR3 runs to 15 residues. Note on this clone: Its antigen remains unidentified.

This rearrangement joins TRBV2 to TRBJ1-2; D not resolved. This TCR came from a man in his fifties or sixties in good health and CMV-seronegative. The sample consisted of PBMCs. The CDR3 spells CASRGDTETNYGYTF. The DNA of the CDR3 is TGTGCCAGCAGGGGCGACACCGAGACTAACTATGGCTACACCTTC.